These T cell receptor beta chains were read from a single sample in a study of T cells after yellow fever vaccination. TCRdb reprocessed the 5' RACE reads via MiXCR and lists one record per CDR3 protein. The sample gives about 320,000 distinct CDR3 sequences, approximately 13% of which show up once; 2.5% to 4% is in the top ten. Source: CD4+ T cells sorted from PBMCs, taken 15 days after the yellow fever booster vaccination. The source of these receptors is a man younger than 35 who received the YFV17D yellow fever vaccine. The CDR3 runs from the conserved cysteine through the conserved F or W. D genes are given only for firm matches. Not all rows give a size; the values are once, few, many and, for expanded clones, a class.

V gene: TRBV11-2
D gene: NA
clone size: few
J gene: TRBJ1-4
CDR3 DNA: TGTGCCAGCAGCCCGGAGGATGAAAAACTGTTTTTT
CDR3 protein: CASSPEDEKLFF

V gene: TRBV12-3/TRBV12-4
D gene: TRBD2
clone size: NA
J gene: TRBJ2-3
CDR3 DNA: TGTGCCAGCAGTTTGGAGGTAGCGGGGGCTGGAGATACGCAGTATTTT
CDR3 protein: CASSLEVAGAGDTQYF

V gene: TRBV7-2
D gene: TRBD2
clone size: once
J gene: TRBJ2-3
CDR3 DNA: TGTGCCAGCAGCTTAGAGCGTGGCGGGGGTACAGATACGCAGTATTTT
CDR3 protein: CASSLERGGGTDTQYF

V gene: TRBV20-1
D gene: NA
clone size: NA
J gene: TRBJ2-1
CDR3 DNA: TGCAGTGCTCGAACCAGGGGTAGGGAGAAGTACAATGAGCAGTTCTTC
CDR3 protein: CSARTRGREKYNEQFF

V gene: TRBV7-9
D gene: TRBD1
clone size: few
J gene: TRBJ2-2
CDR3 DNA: TGTGCCAGCAGTCAGACAGGGGTTTCCACCGGGGAGCTGTTTTTT
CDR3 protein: CASSQTGVSTGELFF

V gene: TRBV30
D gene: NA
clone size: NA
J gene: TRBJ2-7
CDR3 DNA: TGTGCCTGGAGGAGGCAGGGTGTCTACGAGCAGTACTTC
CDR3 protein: CAWRRQGVYEQYF

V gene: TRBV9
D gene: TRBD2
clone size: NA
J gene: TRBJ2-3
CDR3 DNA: TGTGCCAGCAGCGCTGTAGCGGGGGGAGATGTACATACGCAGTATTTT
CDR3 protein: CASSAVAGGDVHTQYF

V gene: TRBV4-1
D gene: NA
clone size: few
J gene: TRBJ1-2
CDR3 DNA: TGCGCCAGCAGCCAAGAAGGTGTCGCCAACTATGGCTACACCTTC
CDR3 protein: CASSQEGVANYGYTF

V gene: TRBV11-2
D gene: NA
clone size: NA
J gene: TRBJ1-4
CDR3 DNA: TGTGCCAGCAGCTTAAATCCCTGGTGGAGCGGTAGAGATAATGAAAAACTGTTTTTT
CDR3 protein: CASSLNPWWSGRDNEKLFF

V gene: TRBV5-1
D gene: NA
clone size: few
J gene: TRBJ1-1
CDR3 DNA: TGCGCCAGCAGCTTGGAGGGGAGGGATTGGACTGAAGCTTTCTTT
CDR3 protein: CASSLEGRDWTEAFF

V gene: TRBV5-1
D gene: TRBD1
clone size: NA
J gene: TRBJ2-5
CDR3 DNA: TGCGCCAGCAGCTTGGGGGACAGGGACCGAGAGACCCAGTACTTC
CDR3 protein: CASSLGDRDRETQYF

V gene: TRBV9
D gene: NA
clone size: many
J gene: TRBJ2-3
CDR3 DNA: TGTGCCAGCAGCTTCTCGACGGACCCTAGCACAGATACGCAGTATTTT
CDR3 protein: CASSFSTDPSTDTQYF

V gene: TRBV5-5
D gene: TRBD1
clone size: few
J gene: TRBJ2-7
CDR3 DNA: TGTGCCAGCAGCCTCTGGCAGGGGGTCCCTATCGGGCAGTACTTC
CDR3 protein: CASSLWQGVPIGQYF

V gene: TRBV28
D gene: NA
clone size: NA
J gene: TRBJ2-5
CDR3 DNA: TGTGCCAGCAGTTTAAGGGACATAGAGACCCAGTACTTC
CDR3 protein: CASSLRDIETQYF

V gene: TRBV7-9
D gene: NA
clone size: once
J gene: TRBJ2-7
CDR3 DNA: TGTGCCAGCAGCTCCATAAGGTCGGGGGTCCACGAGCAGTACTTC
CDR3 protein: CASSSIRSGVHEQYF

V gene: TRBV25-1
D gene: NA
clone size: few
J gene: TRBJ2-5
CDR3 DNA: TGTGCCAGCGTGGGGCACCAACACCAGTACTTC
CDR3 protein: CASVGHQHQYF

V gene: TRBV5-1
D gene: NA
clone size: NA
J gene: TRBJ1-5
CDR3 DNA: TGCGCCAGCCGACAGGACGGGGGAAGCAATCAGCCCCAGCATTTT
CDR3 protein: CASRQDGGSNQPQHF

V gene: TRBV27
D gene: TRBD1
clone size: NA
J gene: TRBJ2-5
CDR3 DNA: TGTGCCAGCAGTTTCAGACAGGGCTACACCCAGTACTTC
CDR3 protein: CASSFRQGYTQYF